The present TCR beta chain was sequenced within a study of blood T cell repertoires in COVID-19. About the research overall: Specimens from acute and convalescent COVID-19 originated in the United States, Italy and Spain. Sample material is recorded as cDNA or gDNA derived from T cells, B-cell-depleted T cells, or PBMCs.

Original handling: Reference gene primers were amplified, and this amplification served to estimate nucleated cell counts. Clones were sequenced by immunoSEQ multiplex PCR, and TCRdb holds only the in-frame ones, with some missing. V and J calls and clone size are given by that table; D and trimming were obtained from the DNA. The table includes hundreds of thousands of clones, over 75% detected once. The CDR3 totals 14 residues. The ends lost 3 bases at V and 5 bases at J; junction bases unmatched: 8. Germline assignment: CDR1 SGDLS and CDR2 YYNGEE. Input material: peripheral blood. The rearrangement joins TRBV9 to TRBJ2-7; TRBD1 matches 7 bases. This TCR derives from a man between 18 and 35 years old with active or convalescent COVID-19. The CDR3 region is CASSATRGQNEQYF. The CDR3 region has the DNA TGTGCCAGCAGCGCCACAAGGGGGCAAAACGAGCAGTACTTC.